This T cell receptor (beta chain) was identified in a study of OX40 agonist ivuxolimab in advanced cancers. Turning to the overall study: The costimulatory receptor OX40 (CD134) was targeted by ivuxolimab, a fully human IgG2 agonistic monoclonal antibody. Intravenous ivuxolimab was administered to patients every 2 weeks at six dose levels: 0.01, 0.1, 0.3, 1.5, 3 and 10 mg/kg. Among the approximately 50 dose-escalation patients, about 19 had hepatocellular carcinoma, 15 or so melanoma, 9 renal cell carcinoma and 9 head and neck cancer. In the dose-escalation cohort, around four fifths of patients were male, and the mean age was roughly 60 years with a range of 23 to 79. Prior anti-PD-1, anti-PD-L1 or anti-CTLA-4 therapy was permitted, and about two fifths of dose-escalation patients had received checkpoint inhibitors. Partial responses were achieved by three dose-escalation patients, of whom one had hepatocellular carcinoma and two had cutaneous melanoma. Peripheral TCRbeta sequencing was intended to test whether TCR sequence diversity was altered and clonal T-cell expansion was caused by ivuxolimab. The monotherapy dose-escalation portion (N of about 50 patients) of the phase I ivuxolimab trial is reported in the paper. The investigation overall reported the following: The antigen specificity of the peripheral T cells that underwent clonal expansion was not determined. Partial responders in the 0.1-3.0 mg/kg groups had among the lowest normalized peripheral clonal expansion, especially among CD8+ T cells. Clonal expansion of both CD4+ and CD8+ blood T cells was observed from baseline to week 6 at doses 0.1 to 3.0 mg/kg. Low levels of normalized T-cell clonal expansion were also seen in some patients who did not respond. On average, CD8+ T cells showed more expanded clones than CD4+ T cells after ivuxolimab.

The CDR3 goes from the cysteine to the phenylalanine over 16 residues. The only DNA kept is the CDR3, 48 bases in frame from the first base. The germline V gene sets CDR1 to SGHAT and CDR2 to FQNNGV. At the junction V is shortened by 1 base and J by 2 bases; bases outside the gene matches: 7. Patients with a history of autoimmune disease or receiving systemic immunosuppression were excluded from the trial. Peripheral blood for TCR sequencing was collected from all dose cohorts at baseline, on cycle 4 day 1, and on cycle 7 day 1. Samples were obtained from an open-label, multicenter, first-in-human phase I dose-escalation trial of ivuxolimab. Adults with locally advanced or metastatic melanoma, renal cell, hepatocellular, or head and neck squamous cell carcinoma were enrolled in the trial. Before TCR sequencing, CD4+ T cells and CD8+ T cells were sorted from peripheral blood as separate populations.

To sequence the TCRbeta CDR3 region, genomic DNA was isolated from the sorted cells. The immunoSEQ Assay was used for sequencing of TCRbeta CDR3 regions. Entries here come from immuneACCESS through TCRdb and include only in-frame sequences with V and J called. Some clones fail to appear in such tables; in the studies checked, an unresolved V gene covers under half of the shortfall, and the cause of the remainder is unknown. This sample comprises approximately 55,000 clones, around 90% of them detected only once. Around 16% of the sample is held by the ten biggest clonotypes. Comment on this clone: Its recognized antigen is unknown. No much larger clonotype is one base removed from it; base qualities were not supplied.

This specimen was CD4+ or CD8+ T cells sorted from blood, taken in a trial of the OX40 agonist ivuxolimab. The sequence was obtained from an adult with an advanced solid tumor such as melanoma, head and neck, liver or kidney cancer. The rearranged chain carries TRBV11-2 and TRBJ2-7; the junction holds 8 bases that match TRBD1. The CDR3 has the sequence CASSLVGDRFPYEQYF. The sequenced DNA is TGTGCCAGCAGCTTAGTGGGGGACAGGTTCCCCTACGAGCAGTACTTC.